These 24 T cell receptor beta chains originate from one sample sequenced in a study of cytomegalovirus exposure and HLA in healthy donors. PCR employed 60 Vbeta and 13 Jbeta primers. Profiled with immunoSEQ multiplex PCR; TCRdb holds only in-frame clones, not every one. The table records some 150,000 clones, 75% to 80% of them present only once. The specimen sequenced was PBMCs. The receptor set was obtained from a male donor in good health and CMV-seronegative.

The chain uses TRBV29-1 and TRBJ2-1; no clear D gene. The germline V gene encodes CDR1 SQVTM and CDR2 ANQGSEA. The CDR3 has 13 residues. Trimming removed 3 bases from V and 4 bases from J, with 10 bases in between. CDR3 coding DNA: TGCAGCGTTGATCACAGTTTATACAATGAGCAGTTCTTC. Translating gives CSVDHSLYNEQFF.

This chain uses TRBV7-3 with TRBJ2-2, with TRBD1 matching over 10 bases. With 4 bases clipped from V and 3 bases from J, the junction kept 14 bases outside the gene matches. This CDR3 is 19 amino acids long. Germline CDR1 is SGHTA and CDR2 is FQGTGA. CDR3 nucleotide sequence: TGTGCCAGCAGCTCATCCGGGACAGGGGTTTACAGGGACACCGGGGAGCTGTTTTTT. Residues: CASSSSGTGVYRDTGELFF. The full variable domain, completed using reference TRBV7-3 and TRBJ2-2, is GAGVSQTPSNKVTEKGKYVELRCDPISGHTALYWYRQSLGQGPEFLIYFQGTGAADDSGLPNDRFFAVRPEGSVSTLKIQRTERGDSAVYLCASSSSGTGVYRDTGELFFGEGSRLTVL.

This clone was detected only once. The chain employs TRBV5-6 and TRBJ2-5; the D gene is possibly TRBD1 (5 bases). This CDR3 has 14 residues. Germline CDR1 reads SGHDT; CDR2 reads YYEEEE. Trimming stripped 4 bases from V and 1 base from J, with 11 bases between. DNA for the CDR3: TGTGCCAGCAGCCAAACAGGAACCCAAGAGACCCAGTACTTC. Amino acid sequence: CASSQTGTQETQYF.

The rearrangement links TRBV9 to TRBJ2-2; 8 bases align to TRBD1. The CDR3 spans 16 residues. Germline CDR1 SGDLS, CDR2 YYNGEE. Losses at the gene ends were 7 bases for V and 6 bases for J; bases not matched to a gene: 14. The CDR3 spells CASQGPLLTGAGELFF. As DNA, the CDR3 is TGTGCCAGCCAGGGGCCCCTTTTGACAGGGGCCGGGGAGCTGTTTTTT.

This rearrangement joins TRBV7-2 to TRBJ1-5, with a weak D call TRBD1 (6 bases). Trimming pared 8 bases from V and 7 bases from J, leaving 12 bases between. The germline V gene encodes CDR1 SGHTA and CDR2 FQGNSA. The CDR3 length is 12 residues. CDR3 nucleotide sequence: TGTGCCAGCCGGGGGGGGCACCAGCCCCAGCATTTT. Translating gives CASRGGHQPQHF.

This sequence joins TRBV1 and TRBJ2-7; the table names TRBD2, a call not compared with the DNA. TRBV1 is marked as a pseudogene. The CDR3 runs 16 residues. The CDR3 sequence is CTSSQVDGGSSYEQYF. CDR3 DNA sequence: TGCACCAGCAGCCAAGTTGACGGGGGTAGCTCCTACGAGCAGTACTTC.

This clone was found once. CDR3 bases: TGCGCCAGCAGCCCGAGGGACAGAGAAATACAAGAGACCCAGTACTTC. Amino acid sequence: CASSPRDREIQETQYF. The rearrangement joins TRBV5-1 to TRBJ2-5; 7 nucleotides align to TRBD1. The J segment lost 2 bases and the V segment lost 4 bases, leaving 11 bases of the junction unmatched. Germline V lookup: CDR1 SGHRS, CDR2 YFSETQ. The CDR3 runs 16 residues.

This clone occurred once. The chain uses TRBV19 and TRBJ1-5, with a weak D call TRBD1 (6 bases). CDR1 is LNHDA, CDR2 SQIVND, per germline (reference sequence). CDR3 length equals 13 residues. V was trimmed by 6 bases and J by 2 bases, leaving 8 bases between them. The CDR3 loop reads CASRQGGNQPQHF. As DNA, the CDR3 is TGTGCCAGTAGACAGGGCGGCAATCAGCCCCAGCATTTT. The variable domain in full, with the rest retrieved from reference TRBV19 and TRBJ1-5, is DGGITQSPKYLFRKEGQNVTLSCEQNLNHDAMYWYRQDPGQGLRLIYYSQIVNDFQKGDIAEGYSVSREKKESFPLTVTSAQKNPTAFYLCASRQGGNQPQHFGDGTRLSIL.

The chain uses TRBV30 and TRBJ1-6; weak D call: TRBD1 (5 bases). This CDR3 is 15 amino acids long. Germline V gene sequence: CDR1 GTSNPN, CDR2 SVGIG (reference sequence). Trimming pared 3 bases from V and 9 bases from J, leaving 18 bases between. CDR3 sequence (DNA): TGTGCCTGGAGGTCCCGGGGGGACGAATTTTCACCCCTCCACTTT. The encoded protein is CAWRSRGDEFSPLHF.

The V call is TRBV4-2, the J call TRBJ1-4, with 8 bases that match TRBD1. The CDR3 runs to 16 residues. V dropped 1 base and J dropped 5; count of bases not matched to a gene: 6. CDR1 is LGHNA, CDR2 YNFKEQ, per germline. The CDR3 region has the DNA TGTGCCAGCAGCCAAGGGACAGGGACCAGAAATGAAAAACTGTTTTTT. It encodes CASSQGTGTRNEKLFF.

The V call is TRBV7-2, the J call TRBJ2-5, with TRBD1 matching over 8 bases. This CDR3 has 15 amino acids. Trimming removed 1 base from V and 3 bases from J; junction bases left unmatched: 4. The V gene's germline CDR1 is SGHTA and CDR2 FQGNSA. CDR3 region: CASSLGGQAEETQYF. CDR3 nucleotide sequence: TGTGCCAGCAGCTTAGGGGGACAGGCCGAAGAGACCCAGTACTTC.

This clone is a singleton in its sample. DNA for the CDR3: TGTGCCAGCAGCTTTCGGACTAGCGGGGGGGCGGATACGCAGTATTTT. This translates into CASSFRTSGGADTQYF. The chain carries TRBV11-3 and TRBJ2-3; 15 bases align to TRBD2. Germline V gene sequence: CDR1 SGHNT, CDR2 YENEEA. Trimming cost V 3 bases and J 6 bases; bases outside gene matches: 4. The CDR3 is made up of 16 amino acids. Variable domain in full (rest from reference TRBV11-3 and TRBJ2-3): EAGVVQSPRYKIIEKKQPVAFWCNPISGHNTLYWYLQNLGQGPELLIRYENEEAVDDSQLPKDRFSAERLKGVDSTLKIQPAELGDSAVYLCASSFRTSGGADTQYFGPGTRLTVL.

The chain carries TRBV18 and TRBJ2-7; possibly TRBD1 for D (6 bases). The CDR3 contains 14 residues. The germline V gene encodes CDR1 KGHSH and CDR2 LQKENI. Trimming took off 6 bases at V and 2 bases at J, with 14 bases between the two ends. The DNA for the CDR3 is TGTGCCAGCTCCCCGGGACAAATTCCCTACGAGCAGTACTTC. It encodes CASSPGQIPYEQYF. The full variable domain, its missing parts supplied by reference TRBV18 and TRBJ2-7, is NAGVMQNPRHLVRRRGQEARLRCSPMKGHSHVYWYRQLPEEGLKFMVYLQKENIIDESGMPKERFSAEFPKEGPSILRIQQVVRGDSAAYFCASSPGQIPYEQYFGPGTRLTVT.

V gene TRBV5-1 combines with J gene TRBJ2-7; D may be TRBD1 (5 bases). V was pared by 0 bases and J by 9 bases, with 25 bases between. Germline V lookup: CDR1 SGHRS, CDR2 YFSETQ. CDR3 length: 17 residues. As DNA, the CDR3 is TGCGCCAGCAGCTTGGAAGGTTGGCAAGGGGTCCCCAGAGGGCAGTACTTC. Translated: CASSLEGWQGVPRGQYF.

V is TRBV7-2 and J is TRBJ2-5; TRBD2 matches 9 bases. This CDR3 is built from 16 residues. V lost 1 base, J lost 1 base, and 4 bases stayed unmatched. Germline CDR1 SGHTA, CDR2 FQGNSA. The DNA of the CDR3 is TGTGCCAGCAGCTTAGAGCTAGCGGGGTTCCAAGAGACCCAGTACTTC. The encoded protein is CASSLELAGFQETQYF.

The rearrangement uses TRBV29-1 and TRBJ2-3, with a weak D call TRBD1 (6 bases). There are 13 residues in the CDR3. Trimming took off 3 bases at V and 2 bases at J, with 9 bases between the two ends. In germline, CDR1 is SQVTM, CDR2 ANQGSEA. Written as DNA, the CDR3 is TGCAGCGTTGAGAGGGGGTCCACAGATACGCAGTATTTT. Amino acids: CSVERGSTDTQYF.

The chain employs TRBV7-2 and TRBJ2-2, with 11 bases matching TRBD2. Unmatched junction bases numbered 16, after V lost 6 bases and J lost 4 bases. CDR3 length equals 19 residues. Germline assignment: CDR1 SGHTA and CDR2 FQGNSA. The CDR3 is CASRYILAGVTRGTGELFF. The CDR3 DNA follows: TGTGCCAGCAGATATATACTAGCGGGGGTGACCCGGGGCACCGGGGAGCTGTTTTTT. The full variable domain, in which reference TRBV7-2 and TRBJ2-2 provide the parts outside the CDR3, is GAGVSQSPSNKVTEKGKDVELRCDPISGHTALYWYRQSLGQGLEFLIYFQGNSAPDKSGLPSDRFSAERTGGSVSTLTIQRTQQEDSAVYLCASRYILAGVTRGTGELFFGEGSRLTVL.

This chain joins TRBV27 and TRBJ1-1; D unclear. CDR3 size: 13 residues. The V gene lost 2 bases and the J gene lost 8 bases, with 12 bases spanning the gap. CDR1 is MNHEY and CDR2 is SMNVEV in the germline V gene (reference sequence). As DNA, the CDR3 is TGTGCCAGCAGTTTAGTCGCCAGAACCGAAGCTTTCTTT. Its protein product is CASSLVARTEAFF.

The chain recombines TRBV19 with TRBJ1-1; D possibly corresponds to TRBD1 (6 bases). This CDR3 contains 16 residues. Trimming left V 3 bases short and J 0 bases short, with 14 bases between. Germline assignment: CDR1 LNHDA and CDR2 SQIVND (reference sequence). CDR3 nucleotide sequence: TGTGCCAGTAGTATTACAGGGAAAATCATGAACACTGAAGCTTTCTTT. Residues: CASSITGKIMNTEAFF.

The rearrangement joins TRBV7-9 to TRBJ2-7, with 11 bases fitting TRBD1. Germline loops: CDR1 SEHNR, CDR2 FQNEAQ (reference sequence). V lost 4 bases, J lost 3 bases, and 8 bases stayed unmatched. CDR3 length equals 16 residues. CDR3 loop: CASSSNRDRGDYEQYF. CDR3 sequence (DNA): TGTGCCAGCAGCTCGAACCGGGACAGGGGGGACTACGAGCAGTACTTC.

The chain is built from TRBV4-1 and TRBJ1-2; D perhaps matches TRBD1 (5 bases). V was shortened by 4 bases and J by 4 bases, with 16 bases between the two germline ends. Germline CDR1 MGHRA, CDR2 YSYEKL. CDR3 size: 15 residues. The CDR3 nucleotides read TGCGCCAGCAGCCCAAGACGAGGGGAGGCCTATGGCTACACCTTC. As protein: CASSPRRGEAYGYTF.

The chain links TRBV5-1 to TRBJ2-7; TRBD1 aligns across 7 bases. With 1 base clipped from V and 2 bases from J, the junction kept 6 bases outside the gene matches. This CDR3 is 15 amino acids long. CDR1 is SGHRS, CDR2 YFSETQ, per germline. CDR3 amino acids: CASSLKRGLAYEQYF. In DNA form, the CDR3 reads TGCGCCAGCAGCTTGAAAAGGGGGCTCGCCTACGAGCAGTACTTC.

The chain has TRBV7-2 and TRBJ2-7, with 10 bases aligning to TRBD2. Trimming removed 6 bases from V and 0 bases from J; junction bases left unmatched: 5. The CDR3 extends over 15 amino acids. Germline CDR1 is SGHTA and CDR2 is FQGNSA. The CDR3 DNA follows: TGTGCCAGCAGAGGACTAGCGGAGAGCTCCTACGAGCAGTACTTC. This codes for CASRGLAESSYEQYF.

This clone appeared a few times. The sample holds other DNA sequences that translate to the same CDR3. V usage is TRBV5-1 and J usage is TRBJ1-5, with D unclear. The germline V gene encodes CDR1 SGHRS and CDR2 YFSETQ. The CDR3 extends over 14 amino acids. V lost 2 bases and J 4 bases, leaving 10 bases between the germline ends. CDR3 nucleotide sequence: TGCGCCAGCAGCTTAGGAGGGCTTAATCAGCCCCAGCATTTT. Encoded protein: CASSLGGLNQPQHF.